Listed below are T cell receptor beta chains from one sample, sequenced in a study of T cells in Graves' hyperthyroidism and ophthalmopathy. TCRdb reprocessed the multiplex PCR reads with MiXCR, giving one entry per CDR3 protein. The table records about 300,000 distinct CDR3 sequences, 16% of them present only once. The sample was blood. These receptors were obtained from a man aged 25-45 years with Graves' hyperthyroidism. Each CDR3 is given with its conserved first and last residue. The D gene is left open where the match is weak. Where a row states a size, it is once, few, many or the class of an expanded clone; other rows omit it.

V gene,J gene,clone size,CDR3 length,D gene,CDR3 protein,CDR3 DNA
TRBV5-1,TRBJ2-4,NA,17,NA,CASSLDGTLLAKNIQYF,TGCGCCAGCAGCTTGGACGGGACACTTCTAGCCAAAAACATTCAGTACTTC
TRBV7-3,TRBJ2-5,NA,16,NA,CASSRYGGDIEETQYF,TGTGCCAGCAGCCGTTACGGGGGAGACATAGAAGAGACCCAGTACTTC
TRBV28,TRBJ2-2,NA,15,TRBD1,CASSLDRGLTGELFF,TGTGCCAGCAGTTTGGACAGGGGGCTCACCGGGGAGCTGTTTTTT
TRBV19,TRBJ2-7,NA,14,NA,CASSIAGVSYEQYF,TGTGCCAGTAGTATAGCGGGGGTCTCCTACGAGCAGTACTTC
TRBV20-1,TRBJ2-1,few,15,TRBD2,CSARVSSGRNNEQFF,TGCAGTGCTAGAGTTTCTAGCGGGAGAAACAATGAGCAGTTCTTC
TRBV6-1,TRBJ1-2,many,12,NA,CASTGYNYGYTF,TGTGCCAGCACAGGGTATAACTATGGCTACACCTTC
TRBV5-8,TRBJ2-5,few,17,TRBD2,CASSDGPGTSGRETQYF,TGTGCCAGCAGCGACGGACCCGGGACTAGCGGGAGAGAGACCCAGTACTTC
TRBV7-9,TRBJ1-2,many,16,TRBD1,CASSLELTGETYGYTF,TGTGCCAGCAGCTTGGAATTGACAGGGGAAACGTATGGCTACACCTTC
TRBV5-1,TRBJ1-1,many,12,NA,CASSLIGTEAFF,TGCGCCAGCAGCTTAATCGGCACTGAAGCTTTCTTT
TRBV4-1,TRBJ1-5,many,15,NA,CASSQDQAGNQPQHF,TGCGCCAGCAGCCAAGATCAGGCAGGGAATCAGCCCCAGCATTTT
TRBV24-1,TRBJ2-2,NA,16,NA,CATSDFGASNTGELFF,TGTGCCACCAGTGATTTTGGGGCTTCGAACACCGGGGAGCTGTTTTTT
TRBV20-1,TRBJ2-1,many,11,NA,CSASRVAEQFF,TGCAGTGCTAGTCGGGTAGCTGAGCAGTTCTTC
TRBV7-9,TRBJ2-5,NA,17,TRBD2,CASSLNRLAGDRVTQYF,TGTGCCAGCAGCTTAAACCGACTAGCGGGAGATCGGGTGACCCAGTACTTC
TRBV15,TRBJ1-1,NA,12,NA,CATGDRSPEAFF,TGTGCCACCGGAGACAGGTCCCCTGAAGCTTTCTTT
TRBV13,TRBJ1-2,NA,15,NA,CASSPLQVGVYGYTF,TGTGCCAGCAGCCCCCTTCAAGTCGGGGTCTATGGCTACACCTTC
TRBV7-2,TRBJ1-5,NA,13,NA,CASSFHGAQPQHF,TGTGCCAGCAGCTTTCATGGGGCTCAGCCCCAGCATTTT
TRBV27,TRBJ2-7,many,13,NA,CASRGQGGHEQYF,TGTGCCAGCAGGGGTCAGGGAGGACACGAGCAGTACTTC
TRBV12-3/TRBV12-4,TRBJ2-3,many,14,TRBD1,CVSSSGQGADTQYF,TGTGTCAGCAGTTCGGGACAGGGGGCAGATACGCAGTATTTT
TRBV11-2,TRBJ2-7,many,12,NA,CASSLEGIRQYF,TGTGCCAGCAGCTTAGAAGGTATTCGGCAGTACTTC
TRBV5-1,TRBJ1-1,many,14,NA,CASARGQGQDEAFF,TGCGCCAGCGCACGAGGGCAGGGTCAGGATGAAGCTTTCTTT
TRBV6-1,TRBJ1-6,NA,13,NA,CASKVNQNSPLHF,TGTGCCAGCAAAGTTAACCAGAATTCACCCCTCCACTTT
TRBV6-1,TRBJ1-5,NA,15,NA,CASSLREDSNQPQHF,TGTGCCAGCTCACTACGCGAGGATAGCAATCAGCCCCAGCATTTT
TRBV20-1,TRBJ2-7,many,13,NA,CSARVPDSYEQYF,TGCAGTGCTAGAGTGCCTGACTCCTACGAGCAGTACTTC
TRBV9,TRBJ2-1,few,15,NA,CASSVDGLTGDEQFF,TGTGCCAGCAGCGTTGACGGACTAACCGGGGATGAGCAGTTCTTC
TRBV6-1,TRBJ2-5,many,14,TRBD1,CASRGGQAGETQYF,TGTGCCAGCAGAGGAGGACAGGCCGGGGAGACCCAGTACTTC
TRBV6-1,TRBJ2-1,NA,12,NA,CASWGGLGEQFF,TGTGCCAGCTGGGGTGGTCTTGGTGAGCAGTTCTTC
TRBV12-3/TRBV12-4,TRBJ2-6,many,16,NA,CASRQTYLSGANVLTF,TGTGCCAGCAGACAGACCTACCTCTCTGGGGCCAACGTCCTGACTTTC
TRBV27,TRBJ2-7,many,13,NA,CASSLLGVGEQYF,TGTGCCAGCAGTTTATTGGGGGTGGGCGAGCAGTACTTC
TRBV9,TRBJ2-3,few,16,NA,CASSVEGGLSTDTQYF,TGTGCCAGCAGCGTAGAGGGGGGCCTGAGCACAGATACGCAGTATTTT
TRBV12-3/TRBV12-4,TRBJ2-3,NA,13,NA,CASSLQVPDTQYF,TGTGCCAGCAGCCTCCAGGTCCCAGATACGCAGTATTTT
TRBV18,TRBJ1-2,few,14,NA,CASSLTTDNYGYTF,TGTGCCAGCTCACTGACTACTGATAACTATGGCTACACCTTC
TRBV20-1,TRBJ1-1,many,11,NA,CSASSTREAFF,TGCAGTGCCAGTAGTACCCGTGAAGCTTTCTTT
TRBV7-3,TRBJ2-3,many,15,TRBD2,CASSLVGGETDTQYF,TGTGCCAGCAGCTTAGTGGGAGGGGAGACAGATACGCAGTATTTT
TRBV5-4,TRBJ2-5,NA,15,NA,CASSPGPLLGETQYF,TGTGCCAGCAGCCCGGGCCCTCTGCTGGGGGAGACCCAGTACTTC
TRBV6-2/TRBV6-3,TRBJ1-3,NA,14,NA,CATRRGGEGNTIYF,TGTGCCACGAGGAGAGGAGGGGAGGGAAACACCATATATTTT
TRBV28,TRBJ1-1,many,15,NA,CASETHLTQNTEAFF,TGTGCCAGCGAGACCCACCTGACCCAGAACACTGAAGCTTTCTTT
TRBV7-8,TRBJ2-1,NA,14,TRBD2,CASGAGRVYNEQFF,TGTGCCAGCGGAGCGGGAAGGGTTTACAATGAGCAGTTCTTC
TRBV7-3,TRBJ2-3,few,16,TRBD2,CASSLIMTGGMDTQYF,TGTGCCAGCAGCTTAATTATGACGGGAGGGATGGATACGCAGTATTTT
TRBV6-2/TRBV6-3,TRBJ2-5,few,14,NA,CASSYSSGSETQYF,TGTGCCAGCAGTTACTCTTCCGGATCGGAGACCCAGTACTTC
TRBV27,TRBJ2-7,many,14,NA,CASSSRGNSYEQYF,TGTGCCAGCAGTTCCAGGGGCAACTCCTACGAGCAGTACTTC
TRBV3-1,TRBJ2-5,few,16,NA,CASSQAYRGSRETQYF,TGTGCCAGCAGCCAAGCCTATCGGGGGAGCCGGGAGACCCAGTACTTC
TRBV19,TRBJ2-1,few,16,TRBD2,CASDPGREWYYNEQFF,TGTGCCAGTGACCCGGGGCGGGAGTGGTATTACAATGAGCAGTTCTTC
TRBV6-1,TRBJ2-3,few,13,NA,CASSWAGMDTQYF,TGTGCCAGCAGTTGGGCAGGGATGGATACGCAGTATTTT
TRBV7-9,TRBJ1-5,NA,16,NA,CANSLDGPNSNQPQHF,TGTGCCAACAGCTTAGATGGACCAAATAGCAATCAGCCCCAGCATTTT
TRBV20-1,TRBJ2-3,NA,14,TRBD2,CSALSGREVDTQYF,TGCAGTGCCCTTAGCGGGAGGGAGGTAGATACGCAGTATTTT
TRBV11-3,TRBJ2-3,many,15,TRBD2,CASSPRDYREDTQYF,TGTGCCAGCAGCCCAAGGGACTACCGGGAGGATACGCAGTATTTT
TRBV27,TRBJ2-5,few,17,TRBD2,CASSRLAGGDGVETQYF,TGTGCCAGCAGCCGACTAGCGGGAGGCGATGGAGTAGAGACCCAGTACTTC
TRBV11-2,TRBJ2-7,few,17,NA,CASSLDQAADFSYEQYF,TGTGCCAGCAGCTTAGATCAGGCTGCGGATTTTTCCTACGAGCAGTACTTC
TRBV19,TRBJ2-1,NA,15,TRBD2,CASKVGLAGTNEQFF,TGTGCCAGTAAGGTAGGGCTAGCGGGAACCAATGAGCAGTTCTTC
TRBV4-2,TRBJ2-1,NA,14,TRBD2,CASRLAGGNNEQFF,TGTGCCAGCAGGCTAGCGGGGGGGAACAATGAGCAGTTCTTC
TRBV10-3,TRBJ2-7,few,15,NA,CAISDLRATGNEQYF,TGTGCCATCAGTGACCTCCGGGCGACCGGGAACGAGCAGTACTTC
TRBV7-9,TRBJ2-7,NA,13,NA,CASSPPTRLEQYF,TGTGCCAGCAGCCCCCCGACTAGGTTGGAGCAGTACTTC
TRBV27,TRBJ2-1,many,15,NA,CASSLRRPDGNEQFF,TGTGCCAGCAGTTTAAGGCGCCCGGACGGCAATGAGCAGTTCTTC
TRBV28,TRBJ1-1,many,14,NA,CASIPPDRNTEAFF,TGTGCCAGCATCCCGCCAGATCGAAACACTGAAGCTTTCTTT
TRBV5-5,TRBJ2-7,few,15,NA,CASSSWPRESYEQYF,TGTGCCAGCAGCTCCTGGCCCCGCGAAAGCTACGAGCAGTACTTC
TRBV29-1,TRBJ2-1,many,14,NA,CSVLRDSWANEQFF,TGCAGCGTTCTTCGGGACTCGTGGGCCAATGAGCAGTTCTTC
TRBV28,TRBJ2-5,medium-sized,13,TRBD2,CASQTGGQETQYF,TGTGCCAGCCAGACGGGAGGTCAAGAGACCCAGTACTTC
TRBV3-1,TRBJ2-5,many,16,TRBD2,CASSLGTSGFQETQYF,TGTGCCAGCAGCCTCGGGACTAGCGGCTTCCAAGAGACCCAGTACTTC
TRBV10-3,TRBJ2-7,many,17,TRBD2,CAISETSGRQSSYEQYF,TGTGCCATCAGTGAGACTAGCGGGAGACAGAGCTCCTACGAGCAGTACTTC
TRBV5-6,TRBJ2-4,NA,13,NA,CASSINRVSIQYF,TGTGCCAGCAGCATCAACAGGGTTAGCATTCAGTACTTC